This T cell receptor beta chain was sequenced for a study of shared clonotypes between healthy human individuals. There are 15 residues in the CDR3. CDR1 and CDR2 (germline): KGHSH, LQKENI. V lost 7 bases and J lost 5; bases outside the gene matches: 11. Donors, healthy HIV-negative adults, lacked recent acute infections or vaccinations. Genomic DNA belonging to each subset was distributed in equal measure over several immunoSEQ plates. Using immunoSEQ multiplex PCR, the repertoire was profiled, and TCRdb retains in-frame clones only, with some absent. The data hold about 2 million clones, with approximately 95% observed a single time. About this clone itself: Its antigen is currently unknown.

Findings and caveats of the study: Of the naive CD4 clonotypes, around 4.8% were shared across a few donors.

V gene TRBV18 combines with J gene TRBJ2-7, with 10 bases identical to TRBD1. The receptor comes from a man aged 18 to 30 in good health. The sample taken for sequencing was naive CD4+ T cells sorted from blood. The sample's subset: CD45RA+ positively selected. The CDR3 DNA reads as TGTGCCAGCTTACCTGCGGGACAGGGGTCCCACGAGCAGTACTTC. It yields the protein CASLPAGQGSHEQYF.